A selection of T cell receptor beta chains follows, all from one sample in a study of cytomegalovirus exposure and HLA in healthy donors. This table comes from immunoSEQ multiplex PCR, and its TCRdb copy is limited to in-frame clones, with some not included. The table includes about 160,000 clones, 82% detected once. The sample consisted of PBMCs. The receptor source for this set is a girl aged 5-17 years in good health and CMV-seropositive. Each CDR3 is given with its conserved first and last residue. Fields, in order: clone size, J gene, D gene, V gene, CDR3 DNA, CDR3 protein. A D gene is named only where the DNA matches it firmly. Clone size is shown for a subset of rows, as once, few, many or a class of expanded clone.

>-|TRBJ2-1|TRBD2|TRBV5-1
TGCGCCAGCTCTAGCGGGAGCATGGAGCAGTTCTTC
CASSSGSMEQFF
>once|TRBJ2-2|TRBD1|TRBV5-1
TGCGCCAGCAGCCCAGCGACAGGGTATAACGGGGAGCTGTTTTTT
CASSPATGYNGELFF
>-|TRBJ1-2|TRBD1|TRBV7-2
TGTGCCAGCAGCCGAAGACAGGGGCAGGAGGGCTACACCTTC
CASSRRQGQEGYTF
>-|TRBJ2-7|TRBD1|TRBV7-2
TGTGCCAGCAGCTTATACAGGGGCTACGAGCAGTACTTC
CASSLYRGYEQYF
>-|TRBJ1-5|TRBD1|TRBV19
TGTGCCAGTAGTATAAGTTGGAGACAGGGGGCAACCTATAGCAATCAGCCCCAGCATTTT
CASSISWRQGATYSNQPQHF
>-|TRBJ1-3|-|TRBV5-1
TGCGCCAGCAGCTTTACAGCCGGAAACACCATATATTTT
CASSFTAGNTIYF
>-|TRBJ2-7|-|TRBV30
TGTGCCTGGAACCGCAGGGCGGACGAGCAGTACTTC
CAWNRRADEQYF
>-|TRBJ1-2|-|TRBV25-1
TGTGCCAGCACCAGACATGTAGGCGGGGGTGGCTACACCTTC
CASTRHVGGGGYTF
>few|TRBJ1-2|-|TRBV18
TGTGCCAGCTCACCGAGGGTGGGGGCGCAGTTTTTCCATGGCTACACCTTC
CASSPRVGAQFFHGYTF
>few|TRBJ1-3|TRBD1|TRBV7-8
TGTGCCAGCACTCCGAGACAGGGGGCCGCCCGAGGAGGAAACACCATATATTTT
CASTPRQGAARGGNTIYF
>-|TRBJ2-7|-|TRBV21-1
TGTGCCAGCAGCCCAACGAGGGTTTACGGGGGGGAGCAGTACTTC
CASSPTRVYGGEQYF
>-|TRBJ1-1|-|TRBV12-5
TGTGCTAGTGGTTATGCGCATTCGTCTGGTGTGACTGAAGCTTTCTTT
CASGYAHSSGVTEAFF
>-|TRBJ1-2|-|TRBV5-4
TGTGCCAGCAGCTTGACGGGGTCGTTTGGCTACACCTTC
CASSLTGSFGYTF
>-|TRBJ2-7|-|TRBV5-1
TGCGCCAGCAGGGAGGGACTTCTAATATCCTACGAGCAGTACTTC
CASREGLLISYEQYF
>-|TRBJ1-1|TRBD1|TRBV7-2
TGTGCCAGCAGCATTACAGGGGAGGCGCCTGAAGCTTTCTTT
CASSITGEAPEAFF
>-|TRBJ2-1|TRBD2|TRBV5-1
TGCGCCAGCAGCTCCAGACTAGCGGGAGAATGGTACAATGAGCAGTTCTTC
CASSSRLAGEWYNEQFF
>-|TRBJ2-7|-|TRBV7-8
TGTGCCAGCAGCCCAATCGGGACTTCCTACGAGCAGTACTTC
CASSPIGTSYEQYF
>once|TRBJ2-5|-|TRBV7-7
TGTGCTAGCAGCTCGGGAGAGACTAGGACGGAGACCCAGTACTTC
CASSSGETRTETQYF
>-|TRBJ2-7|TRBD2|TRBV9
TGTGCCAGCAGCGCCTCTGCTAGCGGGAGGATCGGCGAGCAGTACTTC
CASSASASGRIGEQYF
>-|TRBJ1-1|-|TRBV4-1
TGCGCCAGCAGCCAAGTTGGCAGGGGACAGAACACTGAAGCTTTCTTT
CASSQVGRGQNTEAFF